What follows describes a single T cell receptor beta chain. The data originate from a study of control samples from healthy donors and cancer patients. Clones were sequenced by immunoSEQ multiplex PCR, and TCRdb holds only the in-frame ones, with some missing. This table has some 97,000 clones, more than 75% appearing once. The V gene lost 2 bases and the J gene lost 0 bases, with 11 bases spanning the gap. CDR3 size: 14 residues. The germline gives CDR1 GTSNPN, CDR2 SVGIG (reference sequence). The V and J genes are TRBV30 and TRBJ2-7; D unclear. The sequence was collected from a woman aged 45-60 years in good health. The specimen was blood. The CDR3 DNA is TGTGCCTGGAGTTCGGTCTGGGGCTCCTACGAGCAGTACGTC. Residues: CAWSSVWGSYEQYV.